This T cell receptor (beta chain) was identified during a study of cytomegalovirus exposure and HLA in healthy donors. The study, taken as a whole, reports: Being indistinguishable, some V segments were excluded, TRBV6-2 and TRBV6-3 among them.

In the PCR, 60 Vbeta and 13 Jbeta primers were used. Repertoires were generated with immunoSEQ multiplex PCR, while TCRdb's copy carries only in-frame clones and drops some. The sample holds under 150,000 clones, around 72% seen once. A remark on this clone: Its antigen is not known.

Unmatched junction bases numbered 8, after V lost 3 bases and J lost 6 bases. CDR3 length equals 17 residues. Per the germline V gene, CDR1 is KGHSH and CDR2 is LQKENI. The chain combines TRBV18 with TRBJ2-1; 13 positions match TRBD2. The TCR sequence derives from a young woman in good health and CMV-seronegative. Input material: PBMCs. Here the CDR3 reads CASSPGLAGVTFNEQFF. Here the CDR3 DNA reads TGTGCCAGCTCACCTGGACTAGCGGGAGTAACCTTCAATGAGCAGTTCTTC. Based on the CDR3 plus reference TRBV18 and TRBJ2-1, the full variable domain is NAGVMQNPRHLVRRRGQEARLRCSPMKGHSHVYWYRQLPEEGLKFMVYLQKENIIDESGMPKERFSAEFPKEGPSILRIQQVVRGDSAAYFCASSPGLAGVTFNEQFFGPGTRLTVL.